This TCR beta chain originates from a study of spatial heterogeneity in lung cancer. This clonotype was observed at least ten times. Sample time point: blood at routine non-recurrence follow-up after resection. Unsorted samples of tumor, nontumor lung or frozen PBMC had their whole RNA sequenced. V gave up 10 bases and J gave up 4 bases; unmatched junction bases: 4. Looked up from germline, CDR1 is MNHNY and CDR2 is SVGAGI (reference sequence). CDR3 length: 13 residues. TCRdb recomputed calls from the 5' RACE reads with MiXCR, one row per CDR3 protein. The table shows about 11,000 distinct CDR3 sequences, with 9.5% to 13% occurring only once.

The sequencing used PBMCs, collected at follow-up. This chain uses TRBV6-6 with TRBJ2-3; 11 bases line up with TRBD2. The sequence derives from a female donor with early-stage non-small cell lung cancer. The CDR3 DNA sequence: TGTGCCACTAATAGCGGGAGGGCAGATACGCAGTATTTT. It translates to CATNSGRADTQYF.